This passage covers 10 T cell receptor beta chains from one sample sequenced in a study of PD-1 blockade in classical Hodgkin lymphoma. Sequenced by immunoSEQ multiplex PCR; TCRdb stores in-frame clones only, minus some. The sample records approximately 30,000 clones, about two thirds being singletons. Sample time point: cycle 4 day 1 (C4D1), after 6 weeks of nivolumab. In every patient, relapse followed autologous stem cell transplantation, while exposure to brentuximab vedotin differed. Specimen: peripheral blood mononuclear cells (PBMCs), collected before the fourth cycle of nivolumab. The receptors were sampled from a human donor with classical Hodgkin lymphoma.

This chain connects TRBV18 to TRBJ2-7; TRBD2 is a possible D gene (6 bases). Per germline, CDR1 KGHSH and CDR2 LQKENI. Trimming shortened V by 2 bases and J by 3 bases, and 11 bases separated the two germline ends. The CDR3 consists of 14 residues. The CDR3: CASSPGTQGYEQYF. DNA of the CDR3: TGTGCCAGCTCACCAGGGACTCAGGGCTACGAGCAGTACTTC. The full variable domain, with the rest looked up from reference TRBV18 and TRBJ2-7, is NAGVMQNPRHLVRRRGQEARLRCSPMKGHSHVYWYRQLPEEGLKFMVYLQKENIIDESGMPKERFSAEFPKEGPSILRIQQVVRGDSAAYFCASSPGTQGYEQYFGPGTRLTVT.

This clone was seen only a few times. This chain links TRBV30 with TRBJ2-3; D call uncertain. In germline, CDR1 is GTSNPN, CDR2 SVGIG (reference sequence). The CDR3 length is 14 residues. Trimming cost V 0 bases and J 4 bases, with 11 bases left between them. Here the CDR3 reads CAWSVMGNADTQYF. The CDR3 DNA reads as TGTGCCTGGAGTGTAATGGGGAATGCAGATACGCAGTATTTT.

V gene TRBV7-2 combines with J gene TRBJ1-2; 8 nucleotides match TRBD1. The trim removed 2 bases at V and 4 bases at J, leaving 12 bases unmatched. The germline V gene encodes CDR1 SGHTA and CDR2 FQGNSA. CDR3 length equals 17 residues. The CDR3 loop reads CASSLTTGVMEAYGYTF. CDR3 nucleotide sequence: TGTGCCAGCAGCTTAACGACAGGGGTAATGGAAGCCTATGGCTACACCTTC.

V usage is TRBV15 and J usage is TRBJ1-1; a weak D match, TRBD1 (5 bases). The V end was cut by 7 bases, the J end by 1 base, with 10 bases between. The CDR3 runs 13 residues. Germline CDR1 is LNHNV and CDR2 is YYDKDF (reference sequence). In nucleotides, the CDR3 is TGTGCCACCACAGAGAGGGGGAACACTGAAGCTTTCTTT. This gives the protein CATTERGNTEAFF. Full variable domain (missing parts from reference TRBV15 and TRBJ1-1): DAMVIQNPRYQVTQFGKPVTLSCSQTLNHNVMYWYQQKSSQAPKLLFHYYDKDFNNEADTPDNFQSRRPNTSFCFLDIRSPGLGDTAMYLCATTERGNTEAFFGQGTRLTVV.

J is TRBJ2-3 and V is TRBV29-1; TRBD2 matches at 9 bases. The CDR3 extends over 17 amino acids. Germline V gives CDR1 SQVTM, CDR2 ANQGSEA. The ends lost 5 bases at V and 2 bases at J; junction bases unmatched: 14. The CDR3 region is CSVLDGPGLAHTDTQYF. The CDR3 DNA reads as TGCAGCGTTCTGGACGGGCCTGGACTAGCGCACACAGATACGCAGTATTTT.

V and J are TRBV6-1 and TRBJ2-3; D is undetermined. V shed 6 bases and J shed 2 bases, with 9 bases lying between them. CDR3 length: 13 residues. CDR1 is MNHNS, CDR2 SASEGT, per germline. The CDR3 DNA follows: TGTGCCAGCAGAGAAAGGGTCACAGATACGCAGTATTTT. It codes for CASRERVTDTQYF.

CDR3 amino acids: CASSLSGYEQYF. The CDR3 region has the DNA TGTGCCAGCAGCTTGTCCGGTTACGAGCAGTACTTC. The rearrangement links TRBV5-8 to TRBJ2-7; D ambiguous. Germline values: CDR1 SGHTS, CDR2 YDEGEE. Between the trimmed V and J ends, which lost 1 base and 4 bases, there was a span of 6 bases. The CDR3 runs to 12 residues.

This clone was detected only once. The chain uses TRBV5-6 and TRBJ2-7; D not certain. The germline gives CDR1 SGHDT, CDR2 YYEEEE. The CDR3 length is 14 residues. Trimming shortened V by 3 bases and J by 3 bases, and 13 bases separated the two germline ends. The CDR3 DNA sequence: TGTGCCAGCAGCTGGACCGCCTTGCGCTACGAGCAGTACTTC. It is translated as CASSWTALRYEQYF.

The chain links TRBV6-1 to TRBJ2-3; D not resolved. The CDR3 length is 17 residues. Trimming removed 3 bases at V and 0 bases at J, with 16 bases between. From germline, CDR1 is MNHNS and CDR2 SASEGT. The CDR3 protein is CASSDSVFRMSTDTQYF. For the CDR3, the DNA is TGTGCCAGCAGTGATTCTGTTTTCCGGATGAGCACAGATACGCAGTATTTT.

This rearrangement joins TRBV10-2 to TRBJ2-1; D is unresolved. The germline CDR1 and CDR2 sequences are WSHSY and SAAADI. This CDR3 contains 11 residues. V was cut by 2 bases and J by 7 bases, with 3 bases left in between. CDR3 residues: CASSEGNEQFF. For the CDR3, the DNA is TGCGCCAGCAGTGAGGGGAATGAGCAGTTCTTC.